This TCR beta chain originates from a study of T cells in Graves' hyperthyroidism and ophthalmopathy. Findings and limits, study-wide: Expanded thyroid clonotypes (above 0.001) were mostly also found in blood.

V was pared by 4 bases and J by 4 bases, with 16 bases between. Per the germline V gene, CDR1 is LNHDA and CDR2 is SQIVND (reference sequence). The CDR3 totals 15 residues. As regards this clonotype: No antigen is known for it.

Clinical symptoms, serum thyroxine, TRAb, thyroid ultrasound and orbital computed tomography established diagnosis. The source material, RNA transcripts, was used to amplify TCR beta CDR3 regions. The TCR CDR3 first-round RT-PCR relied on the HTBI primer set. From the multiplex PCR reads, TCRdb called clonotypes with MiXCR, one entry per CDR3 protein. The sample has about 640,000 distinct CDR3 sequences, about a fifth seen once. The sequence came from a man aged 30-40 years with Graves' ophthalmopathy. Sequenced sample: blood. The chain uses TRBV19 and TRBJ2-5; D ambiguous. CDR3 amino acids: CASSKSDTTIETQYF. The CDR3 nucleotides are TGTGCCAGTAGTAAGAGCGACACTACGATAGAGACCCAGTACTTC.